What follows are 23 T cell receptor beta chains derived from one specimen sequenced in a study of blood T cell repertoires in COVID-19. Method: immunoSEQ multiplex PCR; TCRdb's copy keeps in-frame clones and lacks some. The sample holds approximately 270,000 clones, approximately 90% seen once. Sequencing was carried out using peripheral blood. The receptors derive from a man aged 25-45 years with acute or convalescent COVID-19.

The rearrangement links TRBV7-9 to TRBJ2-5; the D is unclear. In germline, CDR1 is SEHNR, CDR2 FQNEAQ (reference sequence). This CDR3 is 14 amino acids long. The V and J ends lost 5 bases and 5 bases respectively, with 15 bases between them. The CDR3 sequence: CASSQLASRETQYF. CDR3 in DNA: TGTGCCAGCAGCCAGCTGGCTAGTCGGGAGACCCAGTACTTC.

The gene calls are TRBV28 and TRBJ1-4; possible D gene TRBD1, 5 bases. Per germline, CDR1 MDHEN and CDR2 SYDVKM. Trimming pared 7 bases from V and 4 bases from J, leaving 16 bases between. The CDR3 is 15 amino acids. The CDR3 DNA sequence: TGTGCCAGCAACAGCGTAGGGGCTAGTAATGAAAAACTGTTTTTT. It encodes CASNSVGASNEKLFF.

This clone appeared once. This sequence joins TRBV6-5 and TRBJ1-5, with 7 nucleotides matching TRBD1. The CDR3 is 13 residues long. Per germline, CDR1 MNHEY and CDR2 SVGAGI. With V trimmed by 6 bases and J by 3 bases, 2 bases remained unmatched. CDR3 in DNA: TGTGCCAGCAGGACAGGGTTCAATCAGCCCCAGCATTTT. Translating it yields CASRTGFNQPQHF.

The genes are TRBV7-2 and TRBJ1-1; a weak D match, TRBD1 (5 bases). Germline V gene data show CDR1 as SGHTA and CDR2 as FQGNSA. Trimming took off 5 bases at V and 1 base at J, with 8 bases between the two ends. The CDR3 spans 13 residues. CDR3 bases: TGTGCCAGCAGCACCGACAGGAACACTGAAGCTTTCTTT. Its translation is CASSTDRNTEAFF.

This sequence joins TRBV2 and TRBJ1-5; D might be TRBD1 (5 bases). The V gene lost 5 bases and the J gene lost 0 bases, with 14 bases spanning the gap. The CDR3 is made up of 16 amino acids. Germline V gives CDR1 SNHLY, CDR2 FYNNEI. This chain's CDR3 is CASSPTGGYSNQPQHF. CDR3 in DNA: TGTGCCAGCAGTCCTACAGGAGGGTATAGCAATCAGCCCCAGCATTTT.

The chain joins TRBV7-9 to TRBJ1-2, with a possible D match to TRBD1 (6 bases). The CDR3 runs to 13 residues. V was cut by 5 bases and J by 6 bases, with 13 bases left in between. Looked up from germline, CDR1 is SEHNR and CDR2 is FQNEAQ (reference sequence). CDR3 loop: CASSPRTANGYTF. Written as DNA, the CDR3 is TGTGCCAGCAGCCCCCGGACAGCGAATGGCTACACCTTC. Full variable domain (missing parts from reference TRBV7-9 and TRBJ1-2): DTGVSQNPRHKITKRGQNVTFRCDPISEHNRLYWYRQTLGQGPEFLTYFQNEAQLEKSRLLSDRFSAERPKGSFSTLEIQRTEQGDSAMYLCASSPRTANGYTFGSGTRLTVV.

This chain uses TRBV2 with TRBJ2-3; a possible D gene is TRBD2 (5 bases). Germline V gene lookup returns CDR1 SNHLY and CDR2 FYNNEI. The length of the CDR3 is 12 residues. The V end was cut by 6 bases, the J end by 5 bases, with 9 bases between. In DNA form, the CDR3 reads TGTGCCAGCAGAACCGAGGGAGATACGCAGTATTTT. This sequence encodes CASRTEGDTQYF.

The rearrangement links TRBV27 to TRBJ1-5; TRBD1 matches 9 bases. With V trimmed by 6 bases and J by 7 bases, 10 bases remained unmatched. Per the germline V gene, CDR1 is MNHEY and CDR2 is SMNVEV (reference sequence). CDR3 length: 15 residues. The DNA of the CDR3 is TGTGCCAGCAGGGGGGGACAGGGAGGGTGGCAGCCCCAGCATTTT. It translates to CASRGGQGGWQPQHF.

The chain joins TRBV27 to TRBJ2-3, with 9 bases lining up with TRBD2. Germline V lookup: CDR1 MNHEY, CDR2 SMNVEV (reference sequence). This CDR3 spans 15 amino acids. The trim removed 7 bases at V and 6 bases at J, leaving 11 bases unmatched. For the CDR3, the DNA is TGTGCCAGCACAAAACGTGGACTAGCGTTGGATACGCAGTATTTT. This codes for CASTKRGLALDTQYF.

The chain joins TRBV27 to TRBJ1-1; maybe TRBD1 (5 bases). Germline-derived CDR1 and CDR2 are MNHEY and SMNVEV (reference sequence). The V end was cut by 8 bases, the J end by 1 base, with 14 bases between. The CDR3 consists of 14 residues. The CDR3 is CASRGETANTEAFF. In nucleotides, the CDR3 is TGTGCCAGCCGGGGGGAAACAGCGAACACTGAAGCTTTCTTT.

The chain has TRBV3-1 (or the pseudogene TRBV3-2) and TRBJ1-5; a weak D match, TRBD1 (6 bases). This CDR3 contains 14 residues. V was shortened by 3 bases and J by 5 bases, with 11 bases between the two germline ends. CDR1 is LGHDT and CDR2 is YNNKEL in the germline V gene (reference sequence). This CDR3 reads CASSQTGTYQPQHF. CDR3 nucleotides: TGTGCCAGCAGCCAGACAGGAACCTATCAGCCCCAGCATTTT.

This CDR3 is CASSISPTGELFF. The CDR3 region has the DNA TGTGCCAGTAGTATTAGCCCTACCGGGGAGCTGTTTTTT. The chain recombines TRBV19 with TRBJ2-2; D not certain. The CDR3 length is 13 residues. V lost 3 bases and J 5 bases, leaving 7 bases between the germline ends. Germline V gene lookup returns CDR1 LNHDA and CDR2 SQIVND (reference sequence).

The rearrangement links TRBV5-1 to TRBJ1-2; the match to TRBD1 covers 12 bases. CDR3 length: 22 residues. V was pared by 6 bases and J by 4 bases, with 28 bases of the junction left unmatched. The germline gives CDR1 SGHRS, CDR2 YFSETQ. CDR3 protein: CASTNQPGTGGTAHKRLYGYTF. CDR3 nucleotide sequence: TGCGCCAGCACCAACCAACCCGGGACAGGGGGCACCGCACATAAACGACTCTATGGCTACACCTTC.

The chain couples TRBV6-1 to TRBJ1-6; D may be TRBD1 (6 bases). The length of the CDR3 is 16 residues. Per the germline V gene, CDR1 is MNHNS and CDR2 is SASEGT. With 2 bases removed from V and 8 bases from J, the gap between germline ends came to 16 bases. CDR3 protein: CASSESRGRGDSPLHF. The CDR3 coding sequence is TGTGCCAGCAGTGAATCACGGGGCAGGGGCGATTCACCCCTCCACTTT.

J is TRBJ2-1 and V is TRBV5-6; the D gene is possibly TRBD2 (6 bases). V was cut by 3 bases and J by 4 bases, with 14 bases left in between. The germline gives CDR1 SGHDT, CDR2 YYEEEE. CDR3 length: 15 amino acids. CDR3 bases: TGTGCCAGCAGCTCCCTCGTAGGGACTTACAATGAGCAGTTCTTC. Translation: CASSSLVGTYNEQFF.

This sequence joins TRBV6-5 and TRBJ2-7; no clear D gene. The CDR3 covers 14 residues. Trimming took off 6 bases at V and 0 bases at J, with 12 bases between the two ends. The V gene's germline CDR1 is MNHEY and CDR2 SVGAGI. CDR3 sequence (DNA): TGTGCCAGCAGGCCCTTCGTCTACTCCTACGAGCAGTACTTC. Translated, it gives CASRPFVYSYEQYF.

This clone was observed once. The rearrangement uses TRBV6-6 and TRBJ2-2, with TRBD2 identical over 12 bases. V shed 5 bases, J shed 5 bases, and the junction held 3 bases outside the gene matches. The CDR3 totals 15 residues. From germline, CDR1 is MNHNY and CDR2 SVGAGI (reference sequence). The CDR3 nucleotides are TGTGCCAGCAGTACTAGCGGGGGGCCGACCGGGGAGCTGTTTTTT. Translation gives CASSTSGGPTGELFF.

This CDR3 reads CATSRDFAGIEAFF. The CDR3 DNA reads TGTGCCACCAGCAGAGATTTTGCGGGGATCGAAGCTTTCTTT. V and J are TRBV15 and TRBJ1-1; no firm D call. The germline gives CDR1 LNHNV, CDR2 YYDKDF (reference sequence). The V end lost 0 bases, the J end lost 8 bases, and 13 bases lay between the germline ends. This CDR3 has 14 residues.

V gene TRBV5-4 combines with J gene TRBJ2-3; TRBD2 might be the D (6 bases). Germline assignment: CDR1 SGHNT and CDR2 YYREEE (reference sequence). Trimming left V 4 bases short and J 1 base short, with 19 bases between. This CDR3 region has 17 residues. The CDR3 DNA sequence: TGTGCCAGCAGCGAGGGACTTCTTGCAAGGGGCACAGATACGCAGTATTTT. It specifies CASSEGLLARGTDTQYF.

V and J are TRBV28 and TRBJ2-4; D unresolved. The germline V and J ends were trimmed by 7 bases and 9 bases, with 22 bases remaining between them. Germline-derived CDR1 and CDR2 are MDHEN and SYDVKM. The CDR3 runs to 15 residues. CDR3 loop: CASTPWPKQEVIQYF. CDR3 nucleotide sequence: TGTGCCAGCACCCCCTGGCCGAAACAAGAGGTCATTCAGTACTTC.

This clone was detected once. The chain carries TRBV19 and TRBJ1-1, with TRBD1 matching 8 bases. This CDR3 comprises 14 residues. Germline assignment: CDR1 LNHDA and CDR2 SQIVND (reference sequence). V gave up 7 bases and J gave up 1 base; unmatched junction bases: 5. The CDR3 is CASTFGQGNTEAFF. The CDR3 coding sequence is TGTGCCAGTACCTTTGGACAGGGGAACACTGAAGCTTTCTTT.

V is TRBV27 and J is TRBJ2-2, with TRBD2 matching over 11 bases. Unmatched junction bases numbered 13, after V lost 6 bases and J lost 7 bases. Germline CDR1 reads MNHEY; CDR2 reads SMNVEV (reference sequence). This CDR3 spans 17 amino acids. CDR3 region: CASRLTGTSGLGGELFF. CDR3 bases: TGTGCCAGCAGACTCACCGGGACTAGCGGTCTCGGCGGGGAGCTGTTTTTT.

The chain joins TRBV6-2 or TRBV6-3 to TRBJ1-2; D remains unclear. The CDR3 runs 13 residues. Germline V lookup: CDR1 MNHEY, CDR2 SVGEGT. Trimming left V 4 bases short and J 2 bases short, with 8 bases between. The DNA for the CDR3 is TGTGCCAGCAGTTCAGACGGGAACTATGGCTACACCTTC. It translates to CASSSDGNYGYTF.